This TCR beta chain originates from a study of blood T cells in healthy people across ages. Study-wide points: Aged donors had fewer naive CD4+ cells and lower diversity than long-lived donors.

This clonotype showed up just once. What it binds is unknown. With V trimmed by 5 bases and J by 7 bases, 12 bases remained unmatched. CDR3 length: 16 amino acids. Germline V gene lookup returns CDR1 SGHTA and CDR2 FQGNSA. Extracted total RNA amounted to at least 6 micrograms for each sample. A sample-barcoded 5' primer and a J-beta primer mix were used in a second PCR of roughly 7 to 12 cycles. TCRdb reanalysed the 5' RACE reads using MiXCR and keeps one entry per CDR3 protein. The profile covers about 1.4 million distinct CDR3 sequences, with 59% appearing a single time and 6.5% to 8% taken by the ten largest.

The specimen sequenced was blood. The gene calls are TRBV7-2 and TRBJ2-4; the match to TRBD1 covers 9 bases. The sequence was collected from a man aged 18 to 35 in good health. DNA for the CDR3: TGTGCCAGCAGCGTAGAGATGGACAGGGGAAGGAACATTCAGTACTTC. Protein product: CASSVEMDRGRNIQYF.